Detailed here is one TCR beta chain. Germline loops: CDR1 ENHRY, CDR2 SYGVKD. V was trimmed by 3 bases and J by 5 bases, leaving 14 bases between them. This CDR3 is built from 14 residues. The data were produced by immunoSEQ multiplex PCR, yet TCRdb's version contains in-frame clones alone and is incomplete. Counted here are over 40,000 clones, 70% to 90% occurring once; the ten biggest clones make up over 2.5%. The sample comes from a study of PD-L1 blockade in urothelial cancer. Time point meaning: peripheral blood 6 weeks after treatment start. The TCR was taken from a man between 65 and 85 years old with urothelial cancer. Sample: PBMCs, taken around atezolizumab (anti-PD-L1) treatment. This chain connects TRBV10-3 to TRBJ2-7, with a weak D call TRBD2 (6 bases). CDR3 residues: CAISEFSSVDEQYF. The CDR3 bases are TGTGCCATCAGTGAATTTTCTAGCGTCGACGAGCAGTACTTC.